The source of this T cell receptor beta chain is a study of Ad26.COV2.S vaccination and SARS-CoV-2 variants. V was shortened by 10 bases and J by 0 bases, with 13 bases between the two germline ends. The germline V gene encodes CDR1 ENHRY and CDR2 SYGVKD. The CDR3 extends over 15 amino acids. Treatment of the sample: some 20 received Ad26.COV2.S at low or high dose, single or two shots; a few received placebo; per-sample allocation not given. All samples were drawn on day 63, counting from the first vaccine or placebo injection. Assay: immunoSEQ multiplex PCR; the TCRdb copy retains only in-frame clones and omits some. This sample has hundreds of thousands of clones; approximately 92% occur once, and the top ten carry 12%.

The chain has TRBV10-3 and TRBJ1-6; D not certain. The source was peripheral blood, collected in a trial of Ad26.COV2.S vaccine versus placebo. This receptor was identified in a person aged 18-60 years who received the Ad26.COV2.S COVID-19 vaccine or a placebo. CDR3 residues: CATKAGGSYNSPLHF. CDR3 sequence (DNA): TGTGCCACCAAGGCCGGCGGCTCCTATAATTCACCCCTCCACTTT.